These 14 T cell receptor beta chains came from one sample sequenced in a study of beta chain features in type 1 diabetes. Expressed TCRB transcripts were sequenced after all isolated RNA was converted to cDNA. TCRdb keeps only in-frame clones here, not all; method: immunoSEQ multiplex PCR. Of hundreds of thousands of clones listed, about 17% are singletons. Input material: naive CD4+ T cells from blood. These receptors originate from a woman under 30 in good health.

This clone was observed a handful of times. As DNA, the CDR3 is TGTGCCAGCAGTGAAGGTCTACAACTGGTACCCGATACGCAGTATTTT. Amino acid sequence: CASSEGLQLVPDTQYF. This sequence joins TRBV2 and TRBJ2-3; no definite D call. V lost 1 base to trimming and J lost 6 bases, with 17 bases between them. The CDR3 extends over 16 amino acids. CDR1 is SNHLY and CDR2 is FYNNEI in the germline V gene.

This clone was seen a few times. This sequence joins TRBV25-1 and TRBJ2-7, with D perhaps given as TRBD1 or TRBD2 (6 bases each). The germline gives CDR1 MGHDK, CDR2 SYGVNS. V lost 3 bases and J 13 bases, leaving 22 bases between the germline ends. CDR3 size: 14 residues. CDR3 sequence: CASSDDRGRGWHYF. Here the CDR3 DNA reads TGTGCCAGCAGTGATGACCGGGGGCGAGGTTGGCATTACTTC.

This clone was found a few times. V is TRBV6-1 and J is TRBJ2-7, with D perhaps matching TRBD1 (5 bases). The CDR3 extends over 14 amino acids. The germline V and J ends were trimmed by 1 base and 4 bases, with 11 bases remaining between them. Germline loops: CDR1 MNHNS, CDR2 SASEGT. The CDR3 nucleotides read TGTGCCAGCAGTGAAGGGGGCGGACGATACGAGCAGTACTTC. It translates to CASSEGGGRYEQYF.

The chain employs TRBV9 and TRBJ2-1; 8 nucleotides align to TRBD2. Germline V gives CDR1 SGDLS, CDR2 YYNGEE. The CDR3 is 17 residues long. The J segment lost 5 bases and the V segment lost 0 bases, leaving 10 bases of the junction unmatched. The CDR3 DNA sequence: TGTGCCAGCAGCGTAGGTTGGGGTCTAGCGGGCCACAATGAGCAGTTCTTC. Encoded protein: CASSVGWGLAGHNEQFF.

Comment on this clone: The same CDR3 is also encoded by other DNA sequences in this sample. The chain carries TRBV28 and TRBJ2-7; D not certain. V shed 5 bases and J shed 2 bases, with 7 bases lying between them. The CDR3 covers 12 residues. The V gene's germline CDR1 is MDHEN and CDR2 SYDVKM. In DNA, the CDR3 is TGTGCCAGCAGTCTAAATACCTACGAGCAGTACTTC. Amino acid sequence: CASSLNTYEQYF.

The chain's CDR3 is CASSQGAGYEQYF. The CDR3 nucleotides are TGTGCCAGCAGCCAAGGTGCAGGTTACGAGCAGTACTTC. The J gene is TRBJ2-7, the V gene TRBV7-3; D is uncertain. In germline, CDR1 is SGHTA, CDR2 FQGTGA. Trimming pared 5 bases from V and 4 bases from J, leaving 12 bases between. This CDR3 is built from 13 residues.

The J gene is TRBJ2-3, the V gene TRBV18; D is ambiguous. Trimming removed 2 bases at V and 0 bases at J, with 6 bases between. Germline-derived CDR1 and CDR2 are KGHSH and LQKENI. The CDR3 has 14 residues. The CDR3 region is CASSPSASTDTQYF. In DNA, the CDR3 is TGTGCCAGCTCACCATCGGCAAGCACAGATACGCAGTATTTT.

This clone was recorded a few times. This rearrangement joins TRBV11-2 to TRBJ2-4; 9 positions match TRBD1. Germline CDR1 reads SGHAT; CDR2 reads FQNNGV. The ends lost 5 bases at V and 8 bases at J; junction bases unmatched: 4. The CDR3 is 13 amino acids. The CDR3 DNA reads as TGTGCCAGCAGCCCCGGGACAGGGTACATTCAGTACTTC. Its protein is CASSPGTGYIQYF.

The J gene is TRBJ2-7, the V gene TRBV7-2, with a weak D call TRBD1 (5 bases). With 4 bases removed from V and 7 bases from J, the gap between germline ends came to 17 bases. The CDR3 has 14 amino acids. CDR1 and CDR2 from the germline V gene are SGHTA and FQGNSA. CDR3 DNA: TGTGCCAGCAGCTCGAGGCAGGGAACTCAAGAGCAGTACTTC. Translation gives CASSSRQGTQEQYF.

This clone was counted between two and nine times. The chain combines TRBV7-2 with TRBJ2-4, with TRBD2 matching over 11 bases. Trimming removed 2 bases from V and 13 bases from J; junction bases left unmatched: 7. The V gene's germline CDR1 is SGHTA and CDR2 FQGNSA. The CDR3 extends over 14 amino acids. The CDR3 loop is CASSLLSSGRLQYF. CDR3 nucleotides: TGTGCCAGCAGCTTATTATCTAGCGGGAGGCTACAGTACTTC.

The V and J genes are TRBV6-5 and TRBJ2-2; D is ambiguous. Germline CDR1 is MNHEY and CDR2 is SVGAGI. The CDR3 sequence is 15 residues long. Trimming cost V 2 bases and J 6 bases, with 13 bases left between them. CDR3 protein: CASSYRPPLAGELFF. CDR3 DNA sequence: TGTGCCAGCAGTTACCGACCGCCGCTTGCCGGGGAGCTGTTTTTT.

The chain joins TRBV5-1 to TRBJ2-5; a weak D match, TRBD1 (6 bases). This CDR3 is 14 amino acids long. V dropped 4 bases and J dropped 5 bases, with 15 bases sitting between them. Germline V lookup: CDR1 SGHRS, CDR2 YFSETQ. CDR3 in amino acids: CASSPTGPEETQYF. DNA of the CDR3: TGCGCCAGCAGCCCGACAGGCCCTGAGGAGACCCAGTACTTC.

The V and J genes are TRBV6-6 and TRBJ1-2, with unresolved D. V was cut by 8 bases and J by 0 bases, with 7 bases left in between. The CDR3 is 12 residues long. The germline gives CDR1 MNHNY, CDR2 SVGAGI (reference sequence). Written as DNA, the CDR3 is TGTGCCAGCTTGCAGGCTAACTATGGCTACACCTTC. This codes for CASLQANYGYTF.

A word on this clone: The identical CDR3 is also encoded by other nucleotide sequences in the sample. The chain uses TRBV6-5 and TRBJ2-1; TRBD2 is a possible D gene (6 bases). The CDR3 covers 15 residues. Germline values: CDR1 MNHEY, CDR2 SVGAGI. Trimming took off 2 bases at V and 0 bases at J, with 8 bases between the two ends. CDR3 in amino acids: CASSYGGSSYNEQFF. The CDR3 DNA sequence: TGTGCCAGCAGTTACGGGGGGAGCTCCTACAATGAGCAGTTCTTC.